The sequence of this T cell receptor (beta chain) was determined in a study of cytomegalovirus exposure and HLA in healthy donors. Study-level findings and limits: Certain sequence variants were highly shared and formed a cluster, and this cluster was likely a sequencing artifact.

With 60 Vbeta and 13 Jbeta primers, the PCR was carried out. Generated by immunoSEQ multiplex PCR, the TCRdb table keeps only in-frame clones and is missing some. Among 150,000 to 200,000 clones listed, about three quarters were seen once. Concerning this clone: Its antigen is not identified.

Donors consisted of healthy bone marrow donors. CDR1 is MDHEN and CDR2 is SYDVKM in the germline V gene. CDR3 length: 15 amino acids. Trimming stripped 7 bases from V and 0 bases from J, with 13 bases between. The chain links TRBV28 to TRBJ2-1; maybe TRBD1 (6 bases). The sequence came from a woman between 40 and 50 years old in good health and CMV-seronegative. Sample: PBMCs. Written as DNA, the CDR3 is TGTGCCAGCATTTCCGGACAGACCTCCTACAATGAGCAGTTCTTC. It specifies CASISGQTSYNEQFF.